The clone carrying this T cell receptor (beta chain) has ten or more counts. Its target is not known. The V gene's germline CDR1 is LGHNA and CDR2 YNFKEQ. Trimming shortened V by 1 base and J by 6 bases, and 21 bases separated the two germline ends. The CDR3 spans 18 residues. Noted time point: pre-sensitization, week 0. As for treatment: therapeutic diphenylcyclopropenone sensitization with weekly scalp DPC. Only after blood had been drawn was each patch test applied. Each CDR3 protein gets one entry after TCRdb re-called the RACE reads with MiXCR. This sample yields 60,000 to 70,000 distinct CDR3 sequences, of which 11% are seen a single time; 4.5% to 6.5% belongs to the top ten. These data are taken from a study of human T cells and chemical hapten exposure. Study at large: The patients were mostly female; they had alopecia areata, totalis or universalis.

Study-wide results and limits: Once DPC sensitization occurred, TCRs above 1 in 1000 frequency showed no change.

The chain has TRBV4-2 and TRBJ2-2, with D unclear. The clonotype was recovered from a woman aged 50 to 60 with alopecia areata. Some clones in this sample may be carry-over from other donors' samples. The sample here was whole blood, taken in connection with sensitization to the hapten diphenylcyclopropenone (DPC). CDR3 residues: CASSQGAAKSHQAGELFF. In DNA, the CDR3 is TGTGCCAGCAGCCAAGGGGCGGCTAAAAGCCACCAAGCCGGGGAGCTGTTTTTT.